The table lists the clone carrying this T cell receptor beta chain with many counts. The CDR3 runs 18 residues. The junction had 10 bases not matched to a gene; V was cut back by 3 bases and J by 0 bases. Germline CDR1 SGDLS, CDR2 YYNGEE. These data are taken from a study of early T cells in non-severe SARS-CoV-2 infection. Tagging with unique molecular identifiers was applied to individual cDNA molecules. TCRdb itself ran the 5' RACE reads through MiXCR, one entry per CDR3 protein. Counted here are some 78,000 distinct CDR3 sequences, approximately 13% occurring once; the ten biggest clones make up about 6.4%.

The gene calls are TRBV9 and TRBJ2-2, with 8 bases identical to TRBD2. Sequencing was performed on whole blood. This clonotype originated in an adult who was a healthcare worker with PCR-confirmed SARS-CoV-2 infection or an uninfected control (not recorded which). The CDR3 protein is CASSAPTSAYANTGELFF. The CDR3 bases are TGTGCCAGCAGCGCCCCGACTAGCGCTTACGCGAACACCGGGGAGCTGTTTTTT.